These T cell receptor beta chains were read from a single sample in a study of cytomegalovirus exposure and HLA in healthy donors. Sequencing used immunoSEQ multiplex PCR; TCRdb keeps in-frame clones, though not all of them. This table has roughly 220,000 clones, approximately 80% appearing once. Specimen: PBMCs. The source is a woman aged 30 to 39 in good health and CMV-seropositive. The CDR3 runs from the conserved cysteine through the conserved F or W. The order of the fields is D gene, clone size, V gene, J gene, CDR3 protein, CDR3 DNA. A D gene is named only where the DNA matches it firmly. Size is stated for part of the rows, as once, few or many counts, or as a class when the clone is expanded.

d_call: .; clone_size: few; v_call: TRBV28; j_call: TRBJ1-2; cdr3_aa: CASNKLGWGYGYTF; cdr3_nt: TGTGCCAGCAACAAACTGGGGTGGGGATATGGCTACACCTTC
d_call: .; clone_size: .; v_call: TRBV30; j_call: TRBJ2-1; cdr3_aa: CAWSVARREQFF; cdr3_nt: TGTGCCTGGAGTGTAGCCCGGAGGGAGCAGTTCTTC
d_call: TRBD1; clone_size: .; v_call: TRBV7-7; j_call: TRBJ1-1; cdr3_aa: CASSQRQGSEAFF; cdr3_nt: TGTGCTAGCAGCCAACGACAGGGCTCTGAAGCTTTCTTT
d_call: .; clone_size: .; v_call: TRBV5-1; j_call: TRBJ1-1; cdr3_aa: CASSPQSGRGGTEAFF; cdr3_nt: TGCGCCAGCAGCCCTCAAAGCGGCAGGGGAGGCACTGAAGCTTTCTTT
d_call: .; clone_size: .; v_call: TRBV18; j_call: TRBJ2-2; cdr3_aa: CASSPLVGANTGELFF; cdr3_nt: TGTGCCAGCTCACCTCTCGTGGGAGCGAACACCGGGGAGCTGTTTTTT
d_call: .; clone_size: .; v_call: TRBV13; j_call: TRBJ2-3; cdr3_aa: CASSLIGERGTDTQYF; cdr3_nt: TGTGCCAGCAGCCTGATAGGGGAGAGGGGCACAGATACGCAGTATTTT
d_call: .; clone_size: few; v_call: TRBV9; j_call: TRBJ1-2; cdr3_aa: CASSVAGTGGYTF; cdr3_nt: TGTGCCAGCAGCGTAGCAGGGACGGGCGGCTACACCTTC
d_call: TRBD2; clone_size: .; v_call: TRBV2; j_call: TRBJ2-1; cdr3_aa: CASHTGTSGYNEQFF; cdr3_nt: TGTGCCAGCCATACCGGGACTAGCGGTTACAATGAGCAGTTCTTC
d_call: TRBD1; clone_size: .; v_call: TRBV7-6; j_call: TRBJ2-7; cdr3_aa: CASSTPDRGHEQYF; cdr3_nt: TGTGCCAGCAGCACTCCGGACAGGGGCCACGAGCAGTACTTC
d_call: TRBD1; clone_size: .; v_call: TRBV19; j_call: TRBJ1-2; cdr3_aa: CASSFTLGTENYGYTF; cdr3_nt: TGTGCCAGTAGTTTTACTCTTGGGACAGAAAACTATGGCTACACCTTC
d_call: .; clone_size: .; v_call: TRBV29-1; j_call: TRBJ2-5; cdr3_aa: CSVETGGTQYF; cdr3_nt: TGCAGCGTTGAGACTGGCGGGACCCAGTACTTC
d_call: TRBD2; clone_size: .; v_call: TRBV2; j_call: TRBJ2-7; cdr3_aa: CASGLAGRTYEQYF; cdr3_nt: TGTGCCAGTGGACTAGCGGGCCGAACCTACGAGCAGTACTTC
d_call: .; clone_size: .; v_call: TRBV6-8; j_call: TRBJ2-7; cdr3_aa: CASSRRSYEQYF; cdr3_nt: TGTGCCAGCAGCCGAAGGTCATACGAGCAGTACTTC
d_call: .; clone_size: .; v_call: TRBV6-6; j_call: TRBJ2-7; cdr3_aa: CASSYLQGSEQYF; cdr3_nt: TGTGCCAGCAGTTATCTCCAGGGCTCCGAGCAGTACTTC
d_call: .; clone_size: .; v_call: TRBV10-3; j_call: TRBJ1-1; cdr3_aa: CAIRTRDNTEAFF; cdr3_nt: TGTGCCATCAGGACCAGAGATAACACTGAAGCTTTCTTT
d_call: .; clone_size: .; v_call: TRBV7-8; j_call: TRBJ1-2; cdr3_aa: CASSQDARTNGYTF; cdr3_nt: TGTGCCAGCAGCCAGGACGCTCGGACCAATGGCTACACCTTC
d_call: .; clone_size: .; v_call: TRBV2; j_call: TRBJ2-1; cdr3_aa: CASSDSGTKGSSYNEQFF; cdr3_nt: TGTGCCAGCAGTGATAGTGGGACAAAAGGGAGCTCCTACAATGAGCAGTTCTTC
d_call: .; clone_size: .; v_call: TRBV10-2; j_call: TRBJ2-2; cdr3_aa: CASSESGTSFYAGELFF; cdr3_nt: TGCGCCAGCAGTGAGTCCGGTACTAGCTTCTATGCCGGGGAGCTGTTTTTT
d_call: TRBD2; clone_size: .; v_call: TRBV2; j_call: TRBJ2-5; cdr3_aa: CASSVGASGQETQYF; cdr3_nt: TGTGCCAGCAGTGTAGGCGCTAGCGGACAAGAGACCCAGTACTTC
d_call: .; clone_size: .; v_call: TRBV5-6; j_call: TRBJ1-2; cdr3_aa: CASSLVGGGLYGYTF; cdr3_nt: TGTGCCAGCAGCTTGGTCGGCGGGGGACTCTATGGCTACACCTTC
d_call: .; clone_size: .; v_call: TRBV27; j_call: TRBJ2-1; cdr3_aa: CASSLSARSGLDEQFF; cdr3_nt: TGTGCCAGCAGTTTAAGTGCGCGGTCGGGGTTAGATGAGCAGTTCTTC
d_call: .; clone_size: .; v_call: TRBV27; j_call: TRBJ1-1; cdr3_aa: CASSFQGTEAFF; cdr3_nt: TGTGCCAGCAGTTTCCAGGGAACTGAAGCTTTCTTT
d_call: .; clone_size: .; v_call: TRBV29-1; j_call: TRBJ2-1; cdr3_aa: CSVNELLNEQFF; cdr3_nt: TGCAGCGTAAATGAGCTATTAAATGAGCAGTTCTTC
d_call: .; clone_size: .; v_call: TRBV5-1; j_call: TRBJ2-3; cdr3_aa: CASRSGTKEFTDTQYF; cdr3_nt: TGCGCCAGCAGATCCGGGACAAAAGAATTCACAGATACGCAGTATTTT
d_call: .; clone_size: .; v_call: TRBV9; j_call: TRBJ2-1; cdr3_aa: CASSPRFNWNEQFF; cdr3_nt: TGTGCCAGCAGCCCCCGCTTTAACTGGAATGAGCAGTTCTTC